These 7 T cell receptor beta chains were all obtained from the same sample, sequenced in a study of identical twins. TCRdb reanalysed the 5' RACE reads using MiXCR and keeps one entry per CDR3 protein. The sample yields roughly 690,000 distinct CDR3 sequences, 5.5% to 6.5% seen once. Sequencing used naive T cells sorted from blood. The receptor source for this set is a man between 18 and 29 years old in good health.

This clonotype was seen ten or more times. CDR3 sequence reads: CASRDPIYGYTF. CDR3 nucleotide sequence: TGTGCCAGCAGGGACCCAATATATGGCTACACCTTC. The genes are TRBV6-5 and TRBJ1-2; D remains unclear. Looked up from germline, CDR1 is MNHEY and CDR2 is SVGAGI. The ends were cut back, 6 bases at V and 5 bases at J, with 10 bases in the middle. CDR3 length equals 12 residues.

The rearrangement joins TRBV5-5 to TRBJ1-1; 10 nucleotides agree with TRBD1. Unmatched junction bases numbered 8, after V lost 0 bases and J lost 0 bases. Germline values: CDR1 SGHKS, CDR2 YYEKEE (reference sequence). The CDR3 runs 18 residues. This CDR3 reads CASSLVGQGVRMNTEAFF. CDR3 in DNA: TGTGCCAGCAGCTTGGTAGGACAGGGGGTCAGGATGAACACTGAAGCTTTCTTT.

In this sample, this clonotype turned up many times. The CDR3: CASSALAYRGNNEQYF. Written as DNA, the CDR3 is TGTGCCAGCAGTGCCTTAGCGTACAGGGGCAACAACGAGCAGTACTTC. The J gene is TRBJ2-7, the V gene TRBV25-1, with 7 bases lining up with TRBD1. V lost 4 bases to trimming and J lost 5 bases; unmatched junction nucleotides: 14. Germline lookup yields CDR1 MGHDK and CDR2 SYGVNS. This CDR3 has 16 amino acids.

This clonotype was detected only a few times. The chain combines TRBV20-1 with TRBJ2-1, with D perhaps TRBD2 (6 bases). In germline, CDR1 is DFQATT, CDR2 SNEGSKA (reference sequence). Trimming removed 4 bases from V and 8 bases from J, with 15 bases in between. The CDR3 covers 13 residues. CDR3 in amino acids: CSANSPGADEQFF. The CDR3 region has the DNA TGCAGTGCTAATAGTCCGGGAGCAGATGAGCAGTTCTTC.

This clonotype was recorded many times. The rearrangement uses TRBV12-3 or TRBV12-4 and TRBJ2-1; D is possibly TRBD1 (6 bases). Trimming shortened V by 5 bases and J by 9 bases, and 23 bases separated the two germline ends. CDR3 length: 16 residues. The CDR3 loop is CASSPPHLQGIGEQFF. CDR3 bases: TGTGCCAGCAGTCCGCCCCACTTACAGGGAATCGGTGAGCAGTTCTTC.

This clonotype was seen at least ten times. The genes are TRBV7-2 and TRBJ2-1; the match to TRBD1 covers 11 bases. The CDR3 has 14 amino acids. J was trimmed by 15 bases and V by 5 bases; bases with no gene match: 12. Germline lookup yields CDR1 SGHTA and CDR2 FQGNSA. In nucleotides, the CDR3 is TGTGCCAGCAGCCCAGGGACAGGGGGGGTTGATTGGTTCTTC. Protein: CASSPGTGGVDWFF.

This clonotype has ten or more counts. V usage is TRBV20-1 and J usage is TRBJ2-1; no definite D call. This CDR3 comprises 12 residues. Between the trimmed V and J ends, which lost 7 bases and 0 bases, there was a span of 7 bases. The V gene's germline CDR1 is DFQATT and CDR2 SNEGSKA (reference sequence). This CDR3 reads CSGEDSYNEQFF. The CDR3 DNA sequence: TGCAGTGGGGAAGACTCCTACAATGAGCAGTTCTTC.